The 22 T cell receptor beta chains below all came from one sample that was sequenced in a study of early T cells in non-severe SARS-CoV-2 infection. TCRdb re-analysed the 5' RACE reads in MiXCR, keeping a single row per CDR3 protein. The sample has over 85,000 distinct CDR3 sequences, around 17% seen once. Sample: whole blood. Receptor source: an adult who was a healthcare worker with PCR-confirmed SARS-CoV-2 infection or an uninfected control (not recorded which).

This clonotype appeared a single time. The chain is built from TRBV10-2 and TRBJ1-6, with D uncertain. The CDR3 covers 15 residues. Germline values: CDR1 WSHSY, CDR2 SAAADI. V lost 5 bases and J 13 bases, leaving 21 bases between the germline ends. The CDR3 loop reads CASSSADSPRSPLHF. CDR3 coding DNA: TGCGCCAGCAGTAGTGCCGATTCGCCGCGGAGCCCCCTCCACTTT.

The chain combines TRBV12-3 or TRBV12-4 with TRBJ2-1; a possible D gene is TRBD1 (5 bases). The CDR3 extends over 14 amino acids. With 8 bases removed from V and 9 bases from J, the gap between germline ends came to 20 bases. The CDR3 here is CASGVVGQQGEQFF. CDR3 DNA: TGTGCCAGCGGGGTCGTTGGCCAGCAGGGTGAGCAGTTCTTC.

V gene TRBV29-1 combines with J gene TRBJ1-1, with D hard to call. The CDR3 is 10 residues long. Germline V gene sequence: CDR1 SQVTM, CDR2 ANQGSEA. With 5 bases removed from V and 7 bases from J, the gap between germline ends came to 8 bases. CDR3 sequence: CSVSLGEAFF. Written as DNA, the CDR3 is TGCAGCGTTAGCCTCGGTGAAGCTTTCTTT.

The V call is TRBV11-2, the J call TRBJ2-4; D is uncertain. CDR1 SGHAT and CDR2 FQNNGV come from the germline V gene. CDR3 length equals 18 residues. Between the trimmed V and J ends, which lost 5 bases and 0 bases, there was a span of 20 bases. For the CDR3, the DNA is TGTGCCAGCAGCCACTTGGCCGTGCGGCCTCTAGCCAAAAACATTCAGTACTTC. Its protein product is CASSHLAVRPLAKNIQYF.

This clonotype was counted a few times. In DNA, the CDR3 is TGCAGTGCTACGCGGGACAGGGTTGAGACCCAGTACTTC. The encoded protein is CSATRDRVETQYF. This chain uses TRBV20-1 with TRBJ2-5; 9 bases align to TRBD1. Germline assignment: CDR1 DFQATT and CDR2 SNEGSKA (reference sequence). The length of the CDR3 is 13 residues. J was trimmed by 5 bases and V by 4 bases; bases with no gene match: 5.

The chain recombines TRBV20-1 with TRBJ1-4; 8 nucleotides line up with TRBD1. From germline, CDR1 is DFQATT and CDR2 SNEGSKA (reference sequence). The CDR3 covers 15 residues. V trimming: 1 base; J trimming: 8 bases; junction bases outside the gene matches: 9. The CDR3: CSARGTGLGREKLFF. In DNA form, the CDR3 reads TGCAGTGCTAGAGGGACAGGGCTCGGGAGAGAAAAACTGTTTTTT.

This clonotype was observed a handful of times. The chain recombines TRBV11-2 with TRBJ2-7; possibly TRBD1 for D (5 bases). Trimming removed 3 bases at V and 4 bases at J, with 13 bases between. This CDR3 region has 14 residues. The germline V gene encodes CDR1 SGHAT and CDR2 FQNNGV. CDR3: CASSFDRGPYEQYF. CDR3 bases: TGTGCCAGCAGCTTTGACAGAGGCCCGTACGAGCAGTACTTC.

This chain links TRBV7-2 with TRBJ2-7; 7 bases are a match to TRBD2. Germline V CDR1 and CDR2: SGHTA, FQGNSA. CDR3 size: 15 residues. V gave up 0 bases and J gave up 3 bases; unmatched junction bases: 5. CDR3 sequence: CASSLAGGTFYEQYF. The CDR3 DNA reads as TGTGCCAGCAGCTTAGCGGGAGGGACTTTCTACGAGCAGTACTTC. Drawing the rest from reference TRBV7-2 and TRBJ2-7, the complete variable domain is GAGVSQSPSNKVTEKGKDVELRCDPISGHTALYWYRQSLGQGLEFLIYFQGNSAPDKSGLPSDRFSAERTGGSVSTLTIQRTQQEDSAVYLCASSLAGGTFYEQYFGPGTRLTVT.

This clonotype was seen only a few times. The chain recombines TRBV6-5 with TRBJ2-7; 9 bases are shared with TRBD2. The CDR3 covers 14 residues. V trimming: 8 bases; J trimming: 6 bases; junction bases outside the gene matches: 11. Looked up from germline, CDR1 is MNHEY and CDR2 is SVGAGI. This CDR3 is CASPPREGAGEQYF. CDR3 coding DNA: TGTGCCAGCCCCCCGCGGGAGGGAGCAGGCGAGCAGTACTTC.

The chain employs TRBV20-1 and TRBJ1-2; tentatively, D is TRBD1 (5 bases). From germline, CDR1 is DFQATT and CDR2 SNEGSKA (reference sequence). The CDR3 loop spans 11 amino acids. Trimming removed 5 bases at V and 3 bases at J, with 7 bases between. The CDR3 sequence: CSAGGDYGYTF. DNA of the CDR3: TGCAGTGCTGGGGGGGACTATGGCTACACCTTC.

The CDR3 DNA follows: TGTGCCAGCAGCCCAACCTCAGGGGAGGACGCCTACGAGCAGTACTTC. This translates into CASSPTSGEDAYEQYF. The rearrangement uses TRBV11-2 and TRBJ2-7; D may be TRBD1 or TRBD2 (6 bases each). Germline V gene data show CDR1 as SGHAT and CDR2 as FQNNGV. The CDR3 is 16 residues long. V lost 5 bases and J 2 bases, leaving 19 bases between the germline ends.

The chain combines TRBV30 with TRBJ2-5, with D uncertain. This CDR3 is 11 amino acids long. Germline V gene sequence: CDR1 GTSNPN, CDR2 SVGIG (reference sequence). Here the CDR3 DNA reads TGTGCTCCCTGTTATCCGTCGGCTTCCTACTTC. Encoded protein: CAPCYPSASYF.

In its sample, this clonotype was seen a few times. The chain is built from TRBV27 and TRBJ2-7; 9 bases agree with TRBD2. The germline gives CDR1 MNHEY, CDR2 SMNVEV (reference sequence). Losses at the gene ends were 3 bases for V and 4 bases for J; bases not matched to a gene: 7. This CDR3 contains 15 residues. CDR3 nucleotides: TGTGCCAGCAGTTTCGGTAGCGGGAGAACGTACGAGCAGTACTTC. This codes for CASSFGSGRTYEQYF.

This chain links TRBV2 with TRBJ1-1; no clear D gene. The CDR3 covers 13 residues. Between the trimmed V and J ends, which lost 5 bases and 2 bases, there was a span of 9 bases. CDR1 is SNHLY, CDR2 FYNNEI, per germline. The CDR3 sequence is CASSRSANTEAFF. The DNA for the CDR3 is TGTGCCAGCAGTCGATCCGCAAACACTGAAGCTTTCTTT. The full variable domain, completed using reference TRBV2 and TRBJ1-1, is EPEVTQTPSHQVTQMGQEVILRCVPISNHLYFYWYRQILGQKVEFLVSFYNNEISEKSEIFDDQFSVERPDGSNFTLKIRSTKLEDSAMYFCASSRSANTEAFFGQGTRLTVV.

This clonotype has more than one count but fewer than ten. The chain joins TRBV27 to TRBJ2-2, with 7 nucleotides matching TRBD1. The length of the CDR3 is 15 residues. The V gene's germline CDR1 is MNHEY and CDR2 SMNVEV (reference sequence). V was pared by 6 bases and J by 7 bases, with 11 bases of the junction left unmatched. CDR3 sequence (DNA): TGTGCCAGCAGGAGGGAGAGGGGGCATATCGGGGAGCTGTTTTTT. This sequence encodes CASRRERGHIGELFF.

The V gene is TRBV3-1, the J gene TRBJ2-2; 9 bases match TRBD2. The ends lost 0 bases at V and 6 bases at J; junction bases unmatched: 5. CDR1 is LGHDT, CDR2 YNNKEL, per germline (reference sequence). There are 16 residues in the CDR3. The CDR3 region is CASSQEAGGPAGELFF. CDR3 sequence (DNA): TGTGCCAGCAGCCAAGAGGCGGGGGGGCCGGCCGGGGAGCTGTTTTTT.

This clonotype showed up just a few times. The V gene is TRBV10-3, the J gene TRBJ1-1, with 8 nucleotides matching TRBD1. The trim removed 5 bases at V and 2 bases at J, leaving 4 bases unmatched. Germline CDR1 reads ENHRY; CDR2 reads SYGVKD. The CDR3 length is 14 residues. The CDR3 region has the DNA TGTGCCATCAGTCCCGGACAGGGCAACACTGAAGCTTTCTTT. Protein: CAISPGQGNTEAFF.

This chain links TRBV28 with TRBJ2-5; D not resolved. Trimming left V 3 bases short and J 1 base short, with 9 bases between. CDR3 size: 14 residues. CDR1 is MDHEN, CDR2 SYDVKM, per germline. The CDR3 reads CASSLSRSQETQYF. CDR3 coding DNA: TGTGCCAGCAGTTTGTCGAGGAGCCAAGAGACCCAGTACTTC.

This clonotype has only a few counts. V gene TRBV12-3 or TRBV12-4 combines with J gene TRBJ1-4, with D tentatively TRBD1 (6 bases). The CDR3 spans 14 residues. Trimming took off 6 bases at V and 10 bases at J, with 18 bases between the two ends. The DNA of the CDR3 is TGTGCCAGCAGCAGGACAGCACACTCAGGAAAACTGTTTTTT. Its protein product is CASSRTAHSGKLFF.

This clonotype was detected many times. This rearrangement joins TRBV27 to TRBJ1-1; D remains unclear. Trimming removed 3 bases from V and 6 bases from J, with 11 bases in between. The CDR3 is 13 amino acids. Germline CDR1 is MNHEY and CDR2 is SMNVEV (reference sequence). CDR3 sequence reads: CASSFSGVPEAFF. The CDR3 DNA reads TGTGCCAGCAGTTTCTCGGGTGTCCCTGAAGCTTTCTTT.

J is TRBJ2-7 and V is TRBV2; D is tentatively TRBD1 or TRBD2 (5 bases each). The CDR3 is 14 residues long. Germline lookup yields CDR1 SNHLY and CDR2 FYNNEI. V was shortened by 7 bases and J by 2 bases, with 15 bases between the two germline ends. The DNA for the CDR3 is TGTGCCAGCATCGAATGGGGGATGGCCTACGAGCAGTACTTC. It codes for CASIEWGMAYEQYF.

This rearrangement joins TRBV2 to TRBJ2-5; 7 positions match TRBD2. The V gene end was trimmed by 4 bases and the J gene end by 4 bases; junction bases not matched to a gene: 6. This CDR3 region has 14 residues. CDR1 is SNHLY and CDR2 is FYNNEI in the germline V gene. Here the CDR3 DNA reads TGTGCCAGCAGTGCCGGGACTATCAGAGAGACCCAGTACTTC. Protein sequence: CASSAGTIRETQYF.